This T cell receptor beta chain was sequenced in a study of beta chain features in type 1 diabetes. Overall study results and limits: All four CD4+ subsets of Type 1 diabetes patients contained TCRB CDR3s that were moderately but significantly shorter.

CDR1 is SGHDN and CDR2 is FVKESK in the germline V gene. The CDR3 covers 16 residues. The V end lost 4 bases, the J end lost 5 bases, and 18 bases lay between the germline ends. On this clone itself: What it recognizes is unknown.

Reverse transcription of all isolated RNA meant that expressed TCRB transcripts were sequenced. Profiling relied on immunoSEQ multiplex PCR, and the TCRdb table lists in-frame clones only, not all of them. The sample comprises hundreds of thousands of clones, approximately 16% of which are singletons, and around 0.015% rests with the top ten. The sequence was collected from a man aged 18 to 29 with type 1 diabetes. The material sequenced was naive CD4+ T cells from blood. The chain links TRBV14 to TRBJ2-1; tentative D call: TRBD2 (5 bases). The CDR3 DNA reads as TGTGCCAGCAGCCGAGGGCATGGTCTGGGTAACAATGAGCAGTTCTTC. Encoded protein: CASSRGHGLGNNEQFF.